The 22 T cell receptor beta chains below all came from one sample that was sequenced in a study of T-cell memory formation after mild COVID-19. TCRdb analysed the 5' RACE reads with MiXCR anew, one entry per CDR3 protein. The sample lists a few hundred thousand distinct CDR3 sequences; 20% to 25% were seen once. The sequencing sample was made of PBMCs or a T cell subset sorted from them (not recorded which). The receptors were gathered from a man aged 18 to 35 who had mild COVID-19 (a few samples of this study predate the infection). Cell type and time point are not known.

The V call is TRBV27, the J call TRBJ2-2, with D possibly TRBD1 on 7 matching bases. The CDR3 sequence is 15 residues long. Germline assignment: CDR1 MNHEY and CDR2 SMNVEV (reference sequence). Trimming cost V 5 bases and J 6 bases, with 16 bases left between them. The CDR3 protein is CASSAISRGAGELFF. CDR3 sequence (DNA): TGTGCCAGCAGTGCCATTTCCAGGGGGGCCGGGGAGCTGTTTTTT.

This clonotype was counted between two and nine times. The chain employs TRBV15 and TRBJ1-6; tentative D call: TRBD1 (6 bases). The CDR3 extends over 18 amino acids. Trimming pared 1 base from V and 11 bases from J, leaving 24 bases between. The V gene's germline CDR1 is LNHNV and CDR2 YYDKDF (reference sequence). The CDR3 DNA reads as TGTGCCACCAGCAGAGGGGGACCCAGGGGTACGGTGTCTGCACCCCTCCACTTT. Residues: CATSRGGPRGTVSAPLHF.

The table lists this clonotype with a few counts. CDR3 DNA sequence: TGTGCCAGCAGCCGAAGATCAGTGGACTCCTACAATGAGCAGTTCTTC. As protein: CASSRRSVDSYNEQFF. The rearrangement links TRBV7-2 to TRBJ2-1, with no clear D. The germline CDR1 and CDR2 sequences are SGHTA and FQGNSA. This CDR3 has 16 amino acids. V dropped 5 bases and J dropped 0 bases, with 14 bases sitting between them. The whole variable domain, filled in from reference TRBV7-2 and TRBJ2-1, reads GAGVSQSPSNKVTEKGKDVELRCDPISGHTALYWYRQSLGQGLEFLIYFQGNSAPDKSGLPSDRFSAERTGGSVSTLTIQRTQQEDSAVYLCASSRRSVDSYNEQFFGPGTRLTVL.

The V and J genes are TRBV12-3 or TRBV12-4 and TRBJ1-1; no reliable D call. There are 13 residues in the CDR3. V was trimmed by 7 bases and J by 6 bases, leaving 15 bases between them. CDR3 in amino acids: CASTTVGSAEAFF. CDR3 DNA sequence: TGTGCCAGCACAACAGTCGGCAGCGCTGAAGCTTTCTTT.

The chain recombines TRBV12-3 or TRBV12-4 with TRBJ1-1; D unclear. V was pared by 0 bases and J by 0 bases, with 11 bases between. CDR3 size: 16 residues. The CDR3: CASSLAVGILNTEAFF. CDR3 nucleotides: TGTGCCAGCAGTTTAGCGGTGGGGATTTTGAACACTGAAGCTTTCTTT.

A few counts support this clonotype. V gene TRBV7-9 combines with J gene TRBJ2-5, with 7 bases identical to TRBD1. The length of the CDR3 is 14 residues. Per germline, CDR1 SEHNR and CDR2 FQNEAQ (reference sequence). With 2 bases clipped from V and 9 bases from J, the junction kept 9 bases outside the gene matches. The CDR3 nucleotides read TGTGCCAGCAGCTTACCTGATCCAGGGGGAGCCCAGTACTTC. As protein: CASSLPDPGGAQYF.

This clonotype was observed a handful of times. This chain joins TRBV7-9 and TRBJ1-5; TRBD1 agrees at 8 bases. The germline CDR1 and CDR2 sequences are SEHNR and FQNEAQ (reference sequence). After removal of 5 bases from V and 3 bases from J, the junction contained 6 bases not matched to a gene. This CDR3 spans 15 amino acids. The CDR3 here is CASSRGQGHNQPQHF. DNA of the CDR3: TGTGCCAGCAGCAGAGGACAGGGCCACAATCAGCCCCAGCATTTT.

This clonotype was recorded a few times. The rearrangement joins TRBV4-3 to TRBJ2-3; 15 bases fit TRBD2. Trimming removed 3 bases from V and 6 bases from J; junction bases left unmatched: 7. Germline V gene data show CDR1 as LGHNA and CDR2 as YSLEER. CDR3 length: 17 amino acids. The CDR3 loop reads CASSHQGLAGGQDTQYF. The CDR3 DNA reads as TGCGCCAGCAGCCACCAAGGACTAGCGGGGGGGCAGGATACGCAGTATTTT.

The chain recombines TRBV10-3 with TRBJ2-1; D assignment may be TRBD1 or TRBD2 (5 bases each). Germline lookup yields CDR1 ENHRY and CDR2 SYGVKD. This CDR3 has 14 residues. Trimming left V 7 bases short and J 7 bases short, with 17 bases between. CDR3: CAIKGLGVENEQFF. Written as DNA, the CDR3 is TGTGCCATCAAGGGGTTGGGGGTCGAGAATGAGCAGTTCTTC.

The chain links TRBV5-1 to TRBJ2-3; perhaps TRBD1 as D (6 bases). Germline values: CDR1 SGHRS, CDR2 YFSETQ. CDR3 length equals 16 residues. Trimming cost V 3 bases and J 6 bases, with 20 bases left between them. CDR3 residues: CASSYRQAGHQDTQYF. As DNA, the CDR3 is TGCGCCAGCAGCTACCGACAGGCCGGACATCAGGATACGCAGTATTTT.

J is TRBJ1-1 and V is TRBV7-9, with D possibly matching TRBD1 (5 bases). Germline V gene sequence: CDR1 SEHNR, CDR2 FQNEAQ (reference sequence). This CDR3 region has 14 residues. V lost 1 base and J 3 bases, leaving 9 bases between the germline ends. CDR3 DNA sequence: TGTGCCAGCAGCTTAGTGATGGGGGACACTGAAGCTTTCTTT. This translates into CASSLVMGDTEAFF. The full variable domain, rest sourced from reference TRBV7-9 and TRBJ1-1, is DTGVSQNPRHKITKRGQNVTFRCDPISEHNRLYWYRQTLGQGPEFLTYFQNEAQLEKSRLLSDRFSAERPKGSFSTLEIQRTEQGDSAMYLCASSLVMGDTEAFFGQGTRLTVV.

The table lists this clonotype with a few counts. J is TRBJ1-4 and V is TRBV7-6, with D tentatively TRBD1 (5 bases). Germline-derived CDR1 and CDR2 are SGHVS and FNYEAQ. The CDR3 runs to 13 residues. V dropped 5 bases and J dropped 6 bases, with 10 bases sitting between them. CDR3 sequence reads: CASSTPGDEKLFF. The CDR3 nucleotides are TGTGCCAGCAGCACGCCGGGGGATGAAAAACTGTTTTTT.

The chain uses TRBV20-1 and TRBJ2-7, with D possibly being TRBD2 (6 bases). The CDR3 contains 12 residues. In germline, CDR1 is DFQATT, CDR2 SNEGSKA (reference sequence). V lost 3 bases to trimming and J lost 3 bases, with 9 bases between them. CDR3 loop: CSASLGGYEQYF. The DNA for the CDR3 is TGCAGTGCTAGCCTGGGAGGCTACGAGCAGTACTTC.

The sample holds a few counts of this clonotype. The chain links TRBV7-2 to TRBJ1-1, with D hard to call. Germline V CDR1 and CDR2: SGHTA, FQGNSA. The CDR3 has 14 residues. Trimming pared 0 bases from V and 3 bases from J, leaving 8 bases between. CDR3 sequence reads: CASSLAHVDTEAFF. The CDR3 DNA reads as TGTGCCAGCAGCTTAGCGCATGTGGACACTGAAGCTTTCTTT.

The table lists this clonotype with a few counts. The J gene is TRBJ2-3, the V gene TRBV5-1; D is unresolved. Germline V CDR1 and CDR2: SGHRS, YFSETQ. Trimming cost V 0 bases and J 4 bases, with 12 bases left between them. The CDR3 is made up of 15 amino acids. The CDR3 spells CASSLEQAPPDTQYF. In nucleotides, the CDR3 is TGCGCCAGCAGCTTGGAGCAGGCGCCCCCAGATACGCAGTATTTT. The full variable domain, its missing parts supplied by reference TRBV5-1 and TRBJ2-3, is KAGVTQTPRYLIKTRGQQVTLSCSPISGHRSVSWYQQTPGQGLQFLFEYFSETQRNKGNFPGRFSGRQFSNSRSEMNVSTLELGDSALYLCASSLEQAPPDTQYFGPGTRLTVL.

This sequence joins TRBV5-1 and TRBJ2-1; 8 bases line up with TRBD2. The CDR3 is 16 residues long. Germline V lookup: CDR1 SGHRS, CDR2 YFSETQ. With V trimmed by 3 bases and J by 4 bases, 9 bases remained unmatched. The DNA of the CDR3 is TGCGCCAGCAGCTCTAGCGCGGGGGGACGTTACAATGAGCAGTTCTTC. Translation gives CASSSSAGGRYNEQFF. The full variable domain, in which reference TRBV5-1 and TRBJ2-1 provide the parts outside the CDR3, is KAGVTQTPRYLIKTRGQQVTLSCSPISGHRSVSWYQQTPGQGLQFLFEYFSETQRNKGNFPGRFSGRQFSNSRSEMNVSTLELGDSALYLCASSSSAGGRYNEQFFGPGTRLTVL.

There are a few counts of this clonotype. V and J are TRBV11-2 and TRBJ1-1; TRBD1 agrees at 9 bases. The CDR3 is 14 residues long. CDR1 is SGHAT, CDR2 FQNNGV, per germline. V lost 1 base and J lost 10; bases outside the gene matches: 7. The CDR3 nucleotides are TGTGCCAGCAGCTTAGTGGGACAGGGCATGTTAGCTTTCTTT. It codes for CASSLVGQGMLAFF.

This clonotype was seen only a few times. The J gene is TRBJ2-5, the V gene TRBV4-1, with TRBD2 identical over 14 bases. The V segment lost 4 bases and the J segment 3 bases; nucleotides outside the gene matches: 1. CDR3 length: 15 amino acids. CDR1 and CDR2 from the germline V gene are MGHRA and YSYEKL. The CDR3 loop reads CASSLTSGGEETQYF. The CDR3 DNA reads as TGCGCCAGCAGCCTGACTAGCGGGGGGGAAGAGACCCAGTACTTC.

This chain connects TRBV7-6 to TRBJ1-3, with D uncertain. The CDR3 contains 13 residues. Between the trimmed V and J ends, which lost 7 bases and 4 bases, there was a span of 11 bases. Germline loops: CDR1 SGHVS, CDR2 FNYEAQ. CDR3 DNA sequence: TGTGCCAGCACCTCCTCCCCAGGAAACACCATATATTTT. Translation gives CASTSSPGNTIYF. The variable domain in full, with the rest retrieved from reference TRBV7-6 and TRBJ1-3, is GAGVSQSPRYKVTKRGQDVALRCDPISGHVSLYWYRQALGQGPEFLTYFNYEAQQDKSGLPNDRFSAERPEGSISTLTIQRTEQRDSAMYRCASTSSPGNTIYFGEGSWLTVV.

The chain recombines TRBV6-5 with TRBJ1-1; D may be TRBD1 (5 bases). Germline loops: CDR1 MNHEY, CDR2 SVGAGI. The V and J ends lost 10 bases and 3 bases respectively, with 21 bases between them. The CDR3 is 15 residues long. Here the CDR3 reads CATFRDPRWDTEAFF. CDR3 sequence (DNA): TGTGCCACCTTCCGGGACCCAAGGTGGGACACTGAAGCTTTCTTT.

This clonotype was observed a handful of times. V gene TRBV4-3 combines with J gene TRBJ2-2; no firm D call. Germline V CDR1 and CDR2: LGHNA, YSLEER. V lost 3 bases and J lost 5, with 10 bases in between. The CDR3 totals 14 residues. CDR3 amino acids: CASSQRRVTGELFF. The CDR3 DNA follows: TGCGCCAGCAGCCAGCGAAGGGTGACCGGGGAGCTGTTTTTT.

J is TRBJ1-1 and V is TRBV24-1; no firm D call. V lost 4 bases to trimming and J lost 3 bases, with 8 bases between them. This CDR3 contains 13 residues. Germline V gene sequence: CDR1 KGHDR, CDR2 SFDVKD. CDR3 sequence reads: CATSDSRDTEAFF. The CDR3 coding sequence is TGTGCCACCAGTGACTCTCGGGACACTGAAGCTTTCTTT.